One sample yielded the 14 T cell receptor beta chains listed below, sequenced in a study of T cell responses to AZD1222 COVID-19 vaccine (dated by TCRdb to about 2021). This sample's time point label indicates: about 28 days (+/-7) after the second vaccine dose. The protocol used for the library was the immunoSEQ multiplex PCR assay. TCRdb retrieved this table from immuneACCESS and kept in-frame rearrangements only. Not all clones are present; in checked studies, unresolved V genes account for under half, and no reason is known for the remainder. For this sample there are 75,000 to 80,000 clones; roughly 88% appear just once. The top ten hold over 1.2% of the sample. The material was peripheral blood, obtained 28 days after the second AZD1222 dose. These receptors were obtained from an adult who received the AZD1222 COVID-19 vaccine.

The chain joins TRBV11-3 to TRBJ2-6, with unresolved D. This CDR3 has 15 amino acids. V was clipped by 4 bases and J by 4 bases, with 11 bases between them. The germline CDR1 and CDR2 sequences are SGHNT and YENEEA. The CDR3: CASSYSLLGANVLTF. The CDR3 nucleotides are TGTGCCAGCAGCTACAGCCTTCTGGGGGCCAACGTCCTGACTTTC.

The chain is built from TRBV24-1 and TRBJ2-3; 7 bases line up with TRBD2. With V trimmed by 5 bases and J by 2 bases, 6 bases remained unmatched. CDR3 length: 15 residues. Germline V gene data show CDR1 as KGHDR and CDR2 as SFDVKD. As DNA, the CDR3 is TGTGCCACCAGTGGTGAAGCGGGGTCCACAGATACGCAGTATTTT. This translates into CATSGEAGSTDTQYF.

This clone was counted between two and nine times. This rearrangement joins TRBV30 to TRBJ1-3; D remains ambiguous. Germline V gene sequence: CDR1 GTSNPN, CDR2 SVGIG (reference sequence). Deletions cut 1 base from V and 0 bases from J, with 10 bases between. CDR3 length: 15 amino acids. CDR3 protein: CAWSDLSFSGNTIYF. Written as DNA, the CDR3 is TGTGCCTGGAGTGACCTTTCATTCTCTGGAAACACCATATATTTT.

This sequence joins TRBV9 and TRBJ1-2, with D unresolved. Germline V gives CDR1 SGDLS, CDR2 YYNGEE. The CDR3 runs 14 residues. Trimming stripped 3 bases from V and 4 bases from J, with 13 bases between. CDR3 coding DNA: TGTGCCAGCAGCGGGACTCCGAACGGCTATGGCTACACCTTC. Encoded protein: CASSGTPNGYGYTF.

This clone appeared a single time. J is TRBJ2-7 and V is TRBV6-2 or TRBV6-3; D unclear. The germline V gene encodes CDR1 MNHEY and CDR2 SVGEGT. The CDR3 extends over 12 amino acids. V lost 8 bases and J 5 bases, leaving 13 bases between the germline ends. CDR3 protein: CASRQVGHEQYF. The CDR3 DNA reads as TGTGCCAGCCGCCAGGTTGGCCACGAGCAGTACTTC.

The rearrangement links TRBV3-1 (or the pseudogene TRBV3-2) to TRBJ1-4, with D possibly matching TRBD1 (5 bases). The CDR3 totals 17 residues. V lost 4 bases and J 2 bases, leaving 17 bases between the germline ends. CDR1 is LGHDT, CDR2 YNNKEL, per germline (reference sequence). Here the CDR3 reads CASSLLGQFGTNEKLFF. CDR3 bases: TGTGCCAGCAGCCTTCTAGGACAATTCGGCACTAATGAAAAACTGTTTTTT.

This sequence joins TRBV15 and TRBJ2-7, with TRBD1 matching over 8 bases. Losses at the gene ends were 0 bases for V and 3 bases for J; bases not matched to a gene: 7. The CDR3 length is 16 residues. CDR1 and CDR2 from the germline V gene are LNHNV and YYDKDF (reference sequence). The CDR3 coding sequence is TGTGCCACCAGCAGAGAGGAAACAGGGGGGAGCTACGAGCAGTACTTC. It is translated as CATSREETGGSYEQYF.

The rearrangement joins TRBV7-2 to TRBJ2-7, with 10 bases lining up with TRBD1. Germline loops: CDR1 SGHTA, CDR2 FQGNSA. The V and J ends lost 1 base and 4 bases, in that order; junction bases with no gene match: 4. The CDR3 loop spans 15 amino acids. Written as DNA, the CDR3 is TGTGCCAGCAGCTTAGTTGTGGGACAGGGGTACGAGCAGTACTTC. Its translation is CASSLVVGQGYEQYF.

This chain joins TRBV30 and TRBJ1-6; possibly TRBD1 for D (5 bases). The germline V gene encodes CDR1 GTSNPN and CDR2 SVGIG (reference sequence). CDR3 length: 14 residues. The V gene lost 0 bases and the J gene lost 10 bases, with 13 bases spanning the gap. As DNA, the CDR3 is TGTGCCTGGAGTGTAGGGCAGGGAGGATCACCCCTCCACTTT. Translating it yields CAWSVGQGGSPLHF. Filled out from reference TRBV30 and TRBJ1-6, the complete variable domain reads SQTIHQWPATLVQPVGSPLSLECTVEGTSNPNLYWYRQAAGRGLQLLFYSVGIGQISSEVPQNLSASRPQDRQFILSSKKLLLSDSGFYLCAWSVGQGGSPLHFGNGTRLTVT.

The chain uses TRBV5-1 and TRBJ1-5; D gene ambiguous. Germline V CDR1 and CDR2: SGHRS, YFSETQ. The CDR3 is 14 amino acids. V was cut by 2 bases and J by 5 bases, with 11 bases left in between. The CDR3 nucleotides read TGCGCCAGCAGCTTCGGAGGGAAGGATCAGCCCCAGCATTTT. Protein: CASSFGGKDQPQHF.

The sample holds a few counts of this clone. The chain combines TRBV7-9 with TRBJ1-6, with 8 bases that match TRBD1. This CDR3 has 15 amino acids. CDR1 and CDR2 from the germline V gene are SEHNR and FQNEAQ (reference sequence). J gave up 7 bases and V 2 bases, and 4 bases lay outside the gene matches. This chain's CDR3 is CASSLPGGGNSPLHF. The CDR3 DNA reads as TGTGCCAGCAGCTTACCAGGGGGCGGGAATTCACCCCTCCACTTT.

This clone was observed a single time. The chain combines TRBV4-1 with TRBJ1-5; D is ambiguous. CDR3 length equals 13 residues. Deletions cut 3 bases from V and 5 bases from J, with 8 bases between. The V gene's germline CDR1 is MGHRA and CDR2 YSYEKL. The chain's CDR3 is CASSQAEDQPQHF. The CDR3 DNA is TGCGCCAGCAGCCAGGCCGAGGATCAGCCCCAGCATTTT.

The V and J genes are TRBV19 and TRBJ2-7, with D possibly being TRBD1 (6 bases). Trimming removed 6 bases at V and 3 bases at J, with 12 bases between. The germline V gene encodes CDR1 LNHDA and CDR2 SQIVND (reference sequence). The CDR3 extends over 13 amino acids. CDR3 residues: CASSPDRFYEQYF. Here the CDR3 DNA reads TGTGCCAGTAGCCCGGACAGATTCTACGAGCAGTACTTC. Based on the CDR3 plus reference TRBV19 and TRBJ2-7, the full variable domain is DGGITQSPKYLFRKEGQNVTLSCEQNLNHDAMYWYRQDPGQGLRLIYYSQIVNDFQKGDIAEGYSVSREKKESFPLTVTSAQKNPTAFYLCASSPDRFYEQYFGPGTRLTVT.

V is TRBV9 and J is TRBJ2-5, with TRBD2 identical over 8 bases. V was pared by 0 bases and J by 4 bases, with 2 bases of the junction left unmatched. CDR1 and CDR2 from the germline V gene are SGDLS and YYNGEE. The CDR3 runs 14 residues. DNA of the CDR3: TGTGCCAGCAGCGTAGCGGGGGGGCCAGAGACCCAGTACTTC. It encodes CASSVAGGPETQYF.